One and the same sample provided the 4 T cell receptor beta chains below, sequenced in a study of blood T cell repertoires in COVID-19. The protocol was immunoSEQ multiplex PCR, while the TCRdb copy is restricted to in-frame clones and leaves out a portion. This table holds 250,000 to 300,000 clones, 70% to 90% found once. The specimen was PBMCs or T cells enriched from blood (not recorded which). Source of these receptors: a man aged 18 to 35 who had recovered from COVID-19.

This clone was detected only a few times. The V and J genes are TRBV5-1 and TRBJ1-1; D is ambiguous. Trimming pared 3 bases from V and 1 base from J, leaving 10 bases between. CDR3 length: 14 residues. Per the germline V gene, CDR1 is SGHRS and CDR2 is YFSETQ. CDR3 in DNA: TGCGCCAGCAGCTCCGGAGCCGGGAACACTGAAGCTTTCTTT. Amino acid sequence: CASSSGAGNTEAFF. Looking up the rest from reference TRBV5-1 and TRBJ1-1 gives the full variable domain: KAGVTQTPRYLIKTRGQQVTLSCSPISGHRSVSWYQQTPGQGLQFLFEYFSETQRNKGNFPGRFSGRQFSNSRSEMNVSTLELGDSALYLCASSSGAGNTEAFFGQGTRLTVV.

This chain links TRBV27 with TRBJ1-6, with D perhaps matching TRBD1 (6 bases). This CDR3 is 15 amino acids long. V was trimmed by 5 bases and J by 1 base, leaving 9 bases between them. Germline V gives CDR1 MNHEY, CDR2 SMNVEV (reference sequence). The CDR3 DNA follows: TGTGCCAGCAGTCTTACAGGGTCCTATAATTCACCCCTCCACTTT. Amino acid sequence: CASSLTGSYNSPLHF.

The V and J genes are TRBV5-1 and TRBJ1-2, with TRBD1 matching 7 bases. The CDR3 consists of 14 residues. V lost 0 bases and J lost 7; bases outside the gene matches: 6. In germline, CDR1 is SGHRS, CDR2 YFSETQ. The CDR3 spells CASSLATDRAGYTF. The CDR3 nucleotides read TGCGCCAGCAGCTTGGCTACAGACAGGGCTGGCTACACCTTC.

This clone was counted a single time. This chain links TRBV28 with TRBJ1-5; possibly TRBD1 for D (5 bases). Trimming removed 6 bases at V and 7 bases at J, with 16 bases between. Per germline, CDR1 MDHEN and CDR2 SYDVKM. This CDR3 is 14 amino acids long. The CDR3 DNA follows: TGTGCCAGCAGCCAAATCCAGGGAGGACAGCCCCAGCATTTT. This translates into CASSQIQGGQPQHF.